One and the same sample provided the 6 T cell receptor beta chains below, sequenced in a study of OX40 agonist ivuxolimab in advanced cancers. Method: immunoSEQ multiplex PCR; TCRdb's copy keeps in-frame clones and lacks some. The table includes about 150,000 clones, roughly 94% detected once. This material consisted of CD4+ or CD8+ T cells sorted from blood, taken in a trial of the OX40 agonist ivuxolimab. These receptors came from an adult with an advanced solid tumor such as melanoma, head and neck, liver or kidney cancer.

J is TRBJ2-5 and V is TRBV19; TRBD1 aligns across 12 bases. V trimming: 5 bases; J trimming: 6 bases; junction bases outside the gene matches: 1. The length of the CDR3 is 13 residues. From germline, CDR1 is LNHDA and CDR2 SQIVND (reference sequence). The CDR3 spells CASSWDRGQTQYF. The CDR3 DNA sequence: TGTGCCAGTAGTTGGGACAGGGGGCAGACCCAGTACTTC.

This sequence joins TRBV7-3 and TRBJ2-1, with TRBD2 identical over 16 bases. CDR3 length: 16 residues. Germline V gives CDR1 SGHTA, CDR2 FQGTGA. V lost 0 bases to trimming and J lost 9 bases; unmatched junction nucleotides: 2. In DNA, the CDR3 is TGTGCCAGCAGCTTAACGGGACTAGCGGGAGGGCGTGAGCAGTTCTTC. Its protein is CASSLTGLAGGREQFF.

V is TRBV7-2 and J is TRBJ1-1, with a weak D call TRBD1 (5 bases). The CDR3 runs 15 residues. Germline assignment: CDR1 SGHTA and CDR2 FQGNSA. Trimming removed 5 bases from V and 5 bases from J, with 18 bases in between. The CDR3 region is CASSPGPLRWTEAFF. The CDR3 coding sequence is TGTGCCAGCAGCCCAGGGCCGTTAAGGTGGACTGAAGCTTTCTTT.

CDR3 coding DNA: TGTGCCAGCAGCCGGGACCGGCACACTGAAGCTTTCTTT. Its protein is CASSRDRHTEAFF. This rearrangement joins TRBV6-5 to TRBJ1-1, with D tentatively TRBD1 (5 bases). There are 13 residues in the CDR3. V lost 6 bases and J 3 bases, leaving 11 bases between the germline ends. CDR1 and CDR2 from the germline V gene are MNHEY and SVGAGI.

The CDR3 protein is CSAEDRANYGYTF. Written as DNA, the CDR3 is TGCAGCGCTGAGGACAGGGCGAACTATGGCTACACCTTC. This chain connects TRBV29-1 to TRBJ1-2; TRBD1 aligns across 8 bases. CDR3 length equals 13 residues. V gave up 7 bases and J gave up 2 bases; unmatched junction bases: 6. Looked up from germline, CDR1 is SQVTM and CDR2 is ANQGSEA.

The V gene is TRBV10-3, the J gene TRBJ2-7, with D tentatively TRBD1 (5 bases). The CDR3 sequence is 15 residues long. CDR1 is ENHRY and CDR2 is SYGVKD in the germline V gene. Trimming pared 2 bases from V and 4 bases from J, leaving 15 bases between. The CDR3 spells CAISEPSTDYYEQYF. CDR3 DNA sequence: TGTGCCATCAGTGAGCCATCGACAGATTATTACGAGCAGTACTTC.